This TCR beta chain derives from a study of Graves' ophthalmopathy and Graves' hyperthyroidism. This clonotype has ten or more counts. Its antigen is unidentified. Overall study results and limits: Ophthalmopathy cases were distinguished from stable hyperthyroidism by a 13-signature model, reaching just over 85% sensitivity and 81.08% specificity.

RNA transcripts were the template, and TCR beta CDR3 regions were amplified from them. HTBI primers were used in a first-round RT-PCR, which preceded a second-round multiplex PCR. MiXCR, run by TCRdb on the multiplex PCR reads, gives a single entry per CDR3 protein. The table shows 300,000 to 500,000 distinct CDR3 sequences, with approximately 15% occurring only once. Source material: peripheral blood. The clonotype originates from a woman under 30 with stable Graves' hyperthyroidism.

The CDR3 region is CSARDPGGADYGYTF. CDR3 nucleotide sequence: TGCAGTGCTAGAGATCCAGGGGGAGCTGACTATGGCTACACCTTC. The rearrangement joins TRBV20-1 to TRBJ1-2, with 7 bases that match TRBD1. CDR3 size: 15 residues. V shed 0 bases and J 3 bases; nucleotides not matched to a gene: 7. CDR1 and CDR2 (germline): DFQATT, SNEGSKA (reference sequence).